This TCR beta chain stems from a study of T cells in Graves' hyperthyroidism and ophthalmopathy. Whole-study findings and limits: Ophthalmopathy onset followed model prediction by a median approximately 5.9 months.

RNA transcripts provided the source from which TCR beta CDR3 regions were amplified. The HTBI primer set drove a first-round RT-PCR of the TCR CDR3. TCRdb re-derived calls from the multiplex PCR reads in MiXCR, one entry per CDR3 protein. The sample comprises hundreds of thousands of distinct CDR3 sequences, 45% of which are singletons, and roughly 6.5% rests with the top ten. V lost 7 bases, J lost 8 bases, and 19 bases stayed unmatched. This CDR3 has 17 amino acids. Looked up from germline, CDR1 is SQVTM and CDR2 is ANQGSEA. Comment on this clonotype: Its antigen is currently unknown.

The sample taken for sequencing was peripheral blood or thyroid tissue (not recorded which). This sequence joins TRBV29-1 and TRBJ1-4; 10 nucleotides agree with TRBD1. This sequence originates from an adult man with Graves' disease, either hyperthyroidism or ophthalmopathy (not recorded which). CDR3 in DNA: TGCAGCGCCCTGACCGGGACAGGGGATATGGTGGAGGAAAAACTGTTTTTT. Residues: CSALTGTGDMVEEKLFF. Complete variable domain (other parts from reference TRBV29-1 and TRBJ1-4): SAVISQKPSRDICQRGTSLTIQCQVDSQVTMMFWYRQQPGQSLTLIATANQGSEATYESGFVIDKFPISRPNLTFSTLTVSNMSPEDSSIYLCSALTGTGDMVEEKLFFGSGTQLSVL.